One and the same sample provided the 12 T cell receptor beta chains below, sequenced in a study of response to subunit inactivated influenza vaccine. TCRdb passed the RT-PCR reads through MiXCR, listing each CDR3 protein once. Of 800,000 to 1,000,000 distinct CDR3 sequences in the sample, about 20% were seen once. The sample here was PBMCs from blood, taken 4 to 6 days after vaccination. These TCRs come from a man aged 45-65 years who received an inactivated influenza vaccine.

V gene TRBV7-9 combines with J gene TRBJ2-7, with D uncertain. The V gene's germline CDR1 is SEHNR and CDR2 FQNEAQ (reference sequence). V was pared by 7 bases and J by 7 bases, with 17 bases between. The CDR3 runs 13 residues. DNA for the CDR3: TGTGCCAGCACCGAACTTGGGGTTAGTGAGCAGTACTTC. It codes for CASTELGVSEQYF.

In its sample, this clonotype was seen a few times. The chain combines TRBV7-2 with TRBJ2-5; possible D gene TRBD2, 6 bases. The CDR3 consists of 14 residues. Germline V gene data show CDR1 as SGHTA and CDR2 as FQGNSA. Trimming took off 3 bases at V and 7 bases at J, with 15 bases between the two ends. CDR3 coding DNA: TGTGCCAGCAGCTTGGATGGGCGGGGCGGGACCCAGTACTTC. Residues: CASSLDGRGGTQYF.

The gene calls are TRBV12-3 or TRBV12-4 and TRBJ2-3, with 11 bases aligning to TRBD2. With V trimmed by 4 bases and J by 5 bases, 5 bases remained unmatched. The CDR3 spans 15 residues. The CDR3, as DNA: TGTGCCAGCAGTTCTTTAGCGGGGGGGCTAGATACGCAGTATTTT. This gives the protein CASSSLAGGLDTQYF.

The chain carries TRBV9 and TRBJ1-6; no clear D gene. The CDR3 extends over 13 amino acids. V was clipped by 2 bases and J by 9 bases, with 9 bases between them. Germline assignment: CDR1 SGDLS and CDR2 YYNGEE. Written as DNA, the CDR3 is TGTGCCAGCAGCGTCCGGCTGTCTTCACCCCTCCACTTT. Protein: CASSVRLSSPLHF.

CDR3 residues: CASSLILRRGDTQYF. CDR3 DNA sequence: TGTGCCAGCAGCTTAATCCTACGGAGGGGAGATACGCAGTATTTT. The V and J genes are TRBV7-3 and TRBJ2-3; tentatively, D is TRBD2 (6 bases). Trimming cost V 1 base and J 5 bases, with 13 bases left between them. From germline, CDR1 is SGHTA and CDR2 FQGTGA. This CDR3 region has 15 residues.

CDR3 protein: CSATGLVSPEQYF. CDR3 sequence (DNA): TGCAGTGCTACGGGACTAGTATCTCCCGAGCAGTACTTC. The V call is TRBV20-1, the J call TRBJ2-7; TRBD2 agrees at 8 bases. Unmatched junction bases numbered 8, after V lost 4 bases and J lost 6 bases. The CDR3 runs to 13 residues. CDR1 and CDR2 from the germline V gene are DFQATT and SNEGSKA (reference sequence).

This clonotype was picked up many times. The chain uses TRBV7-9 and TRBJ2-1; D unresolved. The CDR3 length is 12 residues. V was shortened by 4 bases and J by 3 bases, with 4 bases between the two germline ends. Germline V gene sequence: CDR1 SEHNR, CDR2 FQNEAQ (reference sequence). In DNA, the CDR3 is TGTGCCAGCAGCTCTTTCTACAATGAGCAGTTCTTC. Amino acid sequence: CASSSFYNEQFF.

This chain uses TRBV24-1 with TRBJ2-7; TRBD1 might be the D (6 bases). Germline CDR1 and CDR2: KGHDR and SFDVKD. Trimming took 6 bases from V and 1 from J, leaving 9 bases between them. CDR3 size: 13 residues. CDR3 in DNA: TGTGCCACCAGTCAACAGGGATCCTACGAGCAGTACTTC. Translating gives CATSQQGSYEQYF.

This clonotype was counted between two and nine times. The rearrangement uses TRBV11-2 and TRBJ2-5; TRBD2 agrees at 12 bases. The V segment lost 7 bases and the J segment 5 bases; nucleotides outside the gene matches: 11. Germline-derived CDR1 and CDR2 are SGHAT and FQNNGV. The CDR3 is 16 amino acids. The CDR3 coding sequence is TGTGCCAGCACCCTTCGGCTAGCGGGAGGGCGGGAGACCCAGTACTTC. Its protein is CASTLRLAGGRETQYF.

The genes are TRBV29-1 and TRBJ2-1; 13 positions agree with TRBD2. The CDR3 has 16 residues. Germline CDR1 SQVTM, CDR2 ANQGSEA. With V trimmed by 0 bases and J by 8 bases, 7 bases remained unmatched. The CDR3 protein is CSVEDSTSGRYDEQFF. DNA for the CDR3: TGCAGCGTTGAAGATTCGACTAGCGGGAGGTACGATGAGCAGTTCTTC.

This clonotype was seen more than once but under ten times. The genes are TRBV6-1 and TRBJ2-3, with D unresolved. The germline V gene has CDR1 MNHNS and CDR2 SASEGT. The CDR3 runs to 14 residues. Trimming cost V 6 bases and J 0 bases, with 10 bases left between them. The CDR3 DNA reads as TGTGCCAGCAGGGATAGACTCAGCACAGATACGCAGTATTTT. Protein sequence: CASRDRLSTDTQYF.

CDR3 protein: CASSRGDRGHPDTQYF. The CDR3 coding sequence is TGTGCCAGCAGCCGAGGGGACAGGGGGCATCCAGATACGCAGTATTTT. The chain joins TRBV7-2 to TRBJ2-3; 12 bases fit TRBD1. The CDR3 runs to 16 residues. Trimming took 5 bases from V and 4 from J; bases not matched to a gene: 7. Germline assignment: CDR1 SGHTA and CDR2 FQGNSA.